The entry below gives a single T cell receptor beta chain sequence along with its context. This entry comes from a study of T cells after yellow fever vaccination. The germline gives CDR1 SGHRS, CDR2 YFSETQ. Trimming shortened V by 0 bases and J by 4 bases, and 16 bases separated the two germline ends. The CDR3 totals 17 residues. MiXCR, run by TCRdb on the 5' RACE reads, gives a single entry per CDR3 protein. The table lists some 300,000 distinct CDR3 sequences, 8.7% of them singletons. The sequence was collected from a man between 18 and 29 years old who received the YFV17D yellow fever vaccine. Source: CD4+ T cells sorted from PBMCs, taken 5 days after the yellow fever booster vaccination. J is TRBJ2-2 and V is TRBV5-1, with unresolved D. CDR3 in DNA: TGCGCCAGCAGCTTGGATGGTTGGCAGCTAGGCACCGGGGAGCTGTTTTTT. This encodes CASSLDGWQLGTGELFF. Together with reference TRBV5-1 and TRBJ2-2, the CDR3 gives the full variable domain: KAGVTQTPRYLIKTRGQQVTLSCSPISGHRSVSWYQQTPGQGLQFLFEYFSETQRNKGNFPGRFSGRQFSNSRSEMNVSTLELGDSALYLCASSLDGWQLGTGELFFGEGSRLTVL.